The entry that follows covers one TCR beta chain sequence. Its antigen is still unknown. These data come from a study of PD-1 blockade in classical Hodgkin lymphoma. Background on the study: Patients were infused with nivolumab 3 mg/kg every 2 weeks. Study-level results: Causes of the repertoire differences remain undefined, possibly disease activity or prior therapy. Initiation of nivolumab under 1 year after ASCT led to exclusion of patients. Compared with baseline, CD4+ but not CD8+ TCR diversity had risen significantly by C4D1.

The CDR3 totals 17 residues. V lost 5 bases and J lost 0; bases outside the gene matches: 8. The germline CDR1 and CDR2 sequences are SEHNR and FQNEAQ (reference sequence). With no exception, relapse followed autologous stem cell transplantation in all patients, and brentuximab vedotin exposure varied. Assay: immunoSEQ multiplex PCR; the TCRdb copy retains only in-frame clones and omits some. This table holds tens of thousands of clones, about 91% found once. Source: peripheral blood mononuclear cells (PBMCs), taken at baseline. The chain combines TRBV7-9 with TRBJ1-5; TRBD1 agrees at 9 bases. The TCR originated in a human donor with classical Hodgkin lymphoma. CDR3 bases: TGTGCCAGCAGCCCGGGACAGGGCGATTATAGCAATCAGCCCCAGCATTTT. As protein: CASSPGQGDYSNQPQHF.